These 30 T cell receptor beta chains share one sample of origin, sequenced in a study of blood T cells in healthy people across ages. Together with a sample-barcoded 5' primer, a J-beta primer mix was included in a second PCR lasting about 7 to 12 cycles. TCRdb reprocessed the 5' RACE reads with MiXCR, giving one entry per CDR3 protein. Of 1.2 million to 1.5 million distinct CDR3 sequences in the sample, around 59% were seen once. Sequenced input: blood. Receptors originate from a man aged 18 to 29 in good health.

V and J are TRBV5-1 and TRBJ2-3; TRBD2 aligns across 13 bases. CDR3 length: 16 residues. Germline lookup yields CDR1 SGHRS and CDR2 YFSETQ. With 3 bases clipped from V and 3 bases from J, the junction kept 4 bases outside the gene matches. The CDR3 region has the DNA TGCGCCAGCAGCTCAGGACTAGCGGGGGAGACAGATACGCAGTATTTT. It yields the protein CASSSGLAGETDTQYF.

This clonotype was seen a few times. DNA for the CDR3: TGTGCCAGCCTAGACAGCGTAAGCTCTGGGGCCAACGTCCTGACTTTC. This codes for CASLDSVSSGANVLTF. The J gene is TRBJ2-6, the V gene TRBV25-1, with a tentative D call TRBD1 (5 bases). Looked up from germline, CDR1 is MGHDK and CDR2 is SYGVNS. The germline V and J ends were trimmed by 8 bases and 0 bases, with 14 bases remaining between them. CDR3 length: 16 residues.

V usage is TRBV7-2 and J usage is TRBJ2-1; TRBD2 might be the D (5 bases). Trimming shortened V by 2 bases and J by 4 bases, and 12 bases separated the two germline ends. The CDR3 runs 15 residues. The V gene's germline CDR1 is SGHTA and CDR2 FQGNSA. The CDR3 spells CASSLSGMKYNEQFF. In DNA, the CDR3 is TGTGCCAGCAGCTTATCGGGGATGAAGTACAATGAGCAGTTCTTC.

The chain recombines TRBV7-9 with TRBJ1-2, with no clear D. V lost 5 bases, J lost 4 bases, and 11 bases lay in between. The CDR3 extends over 13 amino acids. CDR1 is SEHNR, CDR2 FQNEAQ, per germline (reference sequence). This chain's CDR3 is CASSTLAPYGYTF. CDR3 bases: TGTGCCAGCAGCACCTTGGCGCCCTATGGCTACACCTTC. Full variable domain (rest looked up from reference TRBV7-9 and TRBJ1-2): DTGVSQNPRHKITKRGQNVTFRCDPISEHNRLYWYRQTLGQGPEFLTYFQNEAQLEKSRLLSDRFSAERPKGSFSTLEIQRTEQGDSAMYLCASSTLAPYGYTFGSGTRLTVV.

As to this clonotype: A much bigger clone sits one base away, suggesting this may be a read error. The rearrangement uses TRBV4-3 and TRBJ2-6, with TRBD1 matching 10 bases. Germline V gives CDR1 LGHNA, CDR2 YSLEER. This CDR3 region has 17 residues. The CDR3 loop reads CASSQDPTGTGANALTF. The DNA of the CDR3 is TGCGCCAGCAGCCAAGATCCGACAGGGACAGGGGCCAACGCCCTGACTTTC.

CDR3 bases: TGTGCCAGCAGTAAAGTCGGGACAGGGATCTACGAGCAGTACTTC. This translates into CASSKVGTGIYEQYF. V is TRBV6-1 and J is TRBJ2-7; 9 bases are a match to TRBD1. Unmatched junction bases numbered 8, after V lost 5 bases and J lost 3 bases. CDR1 and CDR2 (germline): MNHNS, SASEGT. The CDR3 sequence is 15 residues long.

This clonotype was picked up one time. The rearrangement links TRBV11-2 to TRBJ2-1; 13 bases are shared with TRBD2. Germline values: CDR1 SGHAT, CDR2 FQNNGV. The J segment lost 2 bases and the V segment lost 1 base, leaving 8 bases of the junction unmatched. The CDR3 is 19 residues long. The chain's CDR3 is CASSLGTSGGGFPYNEQFF. CDR3 in DNA: TGTGCCAGCAGCTTAGGGACTAGCGGGGGAGGGTTCCCCTACAATGAGCAGTTCTTC.

This sequence joins TRBV7-9 and TRBJ2-1, with no clear D. The J call is in doubt because the DNA end fits TRBJ2-7 better. Per germline, CDR1 SEHNR and CDR2 FQNEAQ (reference sequence). This CDR3 is 12 amino acids long. The CDR3 DNA sequence: TGTGCCAGCGGCCGCGGTTTCTACGAGCAGTACTTC. Protein sequence: CASGRGFYEQYF.

The chain links TRBV24-1 to TRBJ1-6; D gene uncertain. CDR1 and CDR2 from the germline V gene are KGHDR and SFDVKD. The CDR3 contains 15 residues. V was trimmed by 7 bases and J by 0 bases, leaving 9 bases between them. The CDR3 here is CATSPVSSYNSPLHF. The DNA of the CDR3 is TGTGCCACCAGCCCAGTAAGCTCCTATAATTCACCCCTCCACTTT.

This clonotype was counted once. A junction end diverges from the germline sequence, so it may reflect a read error. This chain links TRBV5-6 with TRBJ1-2; TRBD1 is a possible D gene (5 bases). Per germline, CDR1 SGHDT and CDR2 YYEEEE. CDR3 length equals 13 residues. The CDR3 coding sequence is TGTGCCAGCAGCTCCGGGCGTCGAAGGGGCTCCACCTTC. Protein sequence: CASSSGRRRGSTF.

The chain links TRBV7-9 to TRBJ2-5; D not certain. In germline, CDR1 is SEHNR, CDR2 FQNEAQ (reference sequence). The length of the CDR3 is 14 residues. V was trimmed by 1 base and J by 3 bases, leaving 9 bases between them. CDR3 loop: CASSLVPLEETQYF. The DNA of the CDR3 is TGTGCCAGCAGCTTAGTCCCCCTAGAAGAGACCCAGTACTTC.

This CDR3 is CSARAYPAGSGSYNSPLHF. CDR3 DNA: TGCAGTGCTAGAGCCTACCCGGCAGGGTCTGGGTCCTATAATTCACCCCTCCACTTT. V gene TRBV20-1 combines with J gene TRBJ1-6; maybe TRBD1 (5 bases). CDR1 and CDR2 from the germline V gene are DFQATT and SNEGSKA (reference sequence). V was shortened by 1 base and J by 1 base, with 20 bases between the two germline ends. This CDR3 contains 19 residues.

This clonotype was found a few times. V and J are TRBV11-2 and TRBJ2-7, with D possibly being TRBD1 or TRBD2 (6 bases each). V shed 3 bases and J shed 3 bases, with 15 bases lying between them. CDR3 size: 15 residues. Germline-derived CDR1 and CDR2 are SGHAT and FQNNGV. The CDR3 here is CASSLAAGQIYEQYF. CDR3 sequence (DNA): TGTGCCAGCAGCTTGGCCGCGGGACAAATCTACGAGCAGTACTTC.

The rearrangement links TRBV20-1 to TRBJ1-6; a weak D match, TRBD1 (6 bases). CDR1 and CDR2 from the germline V gene are DFQATT and SNEGSKA (reference sequence). The V end was cut by 4 bases, the J end by 6 bases, with 13 bases between. The CDR3 sequence is 14 residues long. The CDR3 nucleotides read TGCAGTGCTATTCAGGGGAGTGGTAATTCACCCCTCCACTTT. Its translation is CSAIQGSGNSPLHF.

The chain recombines TRBV20-1 with TRBJ2-3, with TRBD2 matching over 10 bases. Trimming removed 0 bases from V and 4 bases from J; junction bases left unmatched: 7. Germline CDR1 DFQATT, CDR2 SNEGSKA (reference sequence). The CDR3 sequence is 16 residues long. CDR3 sequence (DNA): TGCAGTGCTAGAGATAACAGCGGGGGGGCAGCAGATACGCAGTATTTT. Residues: CSARDNSGGAADTQYF.

This sequence joins TRBV28 and TRBJ1-6; D is unresolved. Germline CDR1 and CDR2: MDHEN and SYDVKM. There are 18 residues in the CDR3. Trimming stripped 6 bases from V and 5 bases from J, with 23 bases between. In DNA form, the CDR3 reads TGTGCCAGCAGGTCTTTAAATCCGGGCCTATCCCATAATTCACCCCTCCACTTT. It encodes CASRSLNPGLSHNSPLHF. The variable domain in full, with the rest retrieved from reference TRBV28 and TRBJ1-6, is DVKVTQSSRYLVKRTGEKVFLECVQDMDHENMFWYRQDPGLGLRLIYFSYDVKMKEKGDIPEGYSVSREKKERFSLILESASTNQTSMYLCASRSLNPGLSHNSPLHFGNGTRLTVT.

The genes are TRBV2 and TRBJ1-4; D perhaps matches TRBD1 (6 bases). The V and J ends lost 6 bases and 5 bases respectively, with 16 bases between them. Looked up from germline, CDR1 is SNHLY and CDR2 is FYNNEI. The CDR3 extends over 15 amino acids. The CDR3 nucleotides read TGTGCCAGCAGCGATGCGAGGGGGAGGAATGAAAAACTGTTTTTT. This encodes CASSDARGRNEKLFF.

This clonotype was observed a few times. The chain has TRBV20-1 and TRBJ2-7, with D tentatively TRBD1 (6 bases). Germline V gives CDR1 DFQATT, CDR2 SNEGSKA (reference sequence). The CDR3 sequence is 15 residues long. The V end lost 6 bases, the J end lost 2 bases, and 20 bases lay between the germline ends. The CDR3 sequence: CSAPEEGGEAYEQYF. The CDR3, as DNA: TGCAGTGCCCCTGAAGAAGGGGGAGAGGCCTACGAGCAGTACTTC.

The J gene is TRBJ2-1, the V gene TRBV20-1, with TRBD2 matching 11 bases. This CDR3 is 15 amino acids long. The germline V gene has CDR1 DFQATT and CDR2 SNEGSKA (reference sequence). The V segment lost 5 bases and the J segment 7 bases; nucleotides outside the gene matches: 10. The CDR3 sequence is CSASNSGGANNEQFF. CDR3 nucleotide sequence: TGCAGTGCTTCAAATAGCGGGGGGGCTAATAATGAGCAGTTCTTC.

The V gene is TRBV23-1, the J gene TRBJ1-2; maybe TRBD1 (5 bases). TRBV23-1 is treated as an ORF (open reading frame) with a function not yet certain. This CDR3 is 12 amino acids long. V dropped 2 bases and J dropped 8 bases, with 9 bases sitting between them. The CDR3 DNA sequence: TGCGCCAGCAGTCAAAAAGAGGGGGGCTACACCTTC. It encodes CASSQKEGGYTF.

The rearrangement uses TRBV27 and TRBJ1-5, with D unclear. The CDR3 is 15 amino acids. Germline V lookup: CDR1 MNHEY, CDR2 SMNVEV (reference sequence). Trimming left V 5 bases short and J 3 bases short, with 14 bases between. The CDR3, as DNA: TGTGCCAGCAGTCCCAAGGCAGCGAACAATCAGCCCCAGCATTTT. This sequence encodes CASSPKAANNQPQHF.

This clonotype appeared a few times. Here the CDR3 DNA reads TGTGCCAGCCGCACAGTCTCTGGGGCCAACGTCCTGACTTTC. Its translation: CASRTVSGANVLTF. This rearrangement joins TRBV6-5 to TRBJ2-6; D gene unclear. The CDR3 is 14 amino acids. Trimming took off 8 bases at V and 0 bases at J, with 8 bases between the two ends. Per the germline V gene, CDR1 is MNHEY and CDR2 is SVGAGI.

The chain uses TRBV25-1 and TRBJ2-7; D perhaps matches TRBD2 (5 bases). CDR3 length: 13 amino acids. In germline, CDR1 is MGHDK, CDR2 SYGVNS. Trimming cost V 7 bases and J 3 bases, with 13 bases left between them. CDR3 bases: TGTGCCAGCACAAGCGGCTACGGCTACGAGCAGTACTTC. Translating gives CASTSGYGYEQYF.

J is TRBJ1-2 and V is TRBV7-9; D gene uncertain. The CDR3 consists of 14 residues. The germline V gene encodes CDR1 SEHNR and CDR2 FQNEAQ (reference sequence). V shed 3 bases and J shed 4 bases, with 12 bases lying between them. The CDR3 spells CASSFDGDSYGYTF. The CDR3 nucleotides are TGTGCCAGCAGCTTCGACGGGGATAGCTATGGCTACACCTTC.

The count of this clonotype is one. The chain couples TRBV3-1 to TRBJ1-4; unclear D gene. This CDR3 region has 16 residues. Germline assignment: CDR1 LGHDT and CDR2 YNNKEL (reference sequence). Trimming stripped 0 bases from V and 0 bases from J, with 8 bases between. CDR3 loop: CASSQDARATNEKLFF. In nucleotides, the CDR3 is TGTGCCAGCAGCCAAGATGCGAGGGCAACTAATGAAAAACTGTTTTTT.

The chain joins TRBV5-5 to TRBJ2-3; no clear D. Germline-derived CDR1 and CDR2 are SGHKS and YYEKEE (reference sequence). Trimming took 3 bases from V and 1 from J, leaving 9 bases between them. The length of the CDR3 is 14 residues. DNA of the CDR3: TGTGCCAGCAGCTCTGGGTGGGGCACAGATACGCAGTATTTT. Encoded protein: CASSSGWGTDTQYF.

The chain uses TRBV12-3 or TRBV12-4 and TRBJ2-4; D ambiguous. Trimming took off 6 bases at V and 1 base at J, with 7 bases between the two ends. The CDR3 spans 13 residues. The CDR3 DNA reads TGTGCCAGCAGCGACTGGGCCAAAAACATTCAGTACTTC. It specifies CASSDWAKNIQYF.

Only a few counts were recorded for this clonotype. The chain joins TRBV29-1 to TRBJ2-1; 8 nucleotides agree with TRBD1. CDR3 length: 12 residues. V lost 2 bases to trimming and J lost 9 bases; unmatched junction nucleotides: 3. CDR1 and CDR2 from the germline V gene are SQVTM and ANQGSEA. The CDR3, as DNA: TGCAGCGTTGAACCAGGGGGCGGTGAGCAGTTCTTC. It translates to CSVEPGGGEQFF.

The chain recombines TRBV14 with TRBJ1-2; D is undetermined. V shed 4 bases and J shed 6 bases, with 12 bases lying between them. CDR1 and CDR2 from the germline V gene are SGHDN and FVKESK. The CDR3 totals 13 residues. The CDR3 here is CASSPRTSDGYTF. The CDR3 DNA is TGTGCCAGCAGCCCGCGGACGAGCGATGGCTACACCTTC.

This clonotype was picked up a small number of times. The CDR3 here is CSAIRSAYYGYTF. DNA for the CDR3: TGCAGTGCTATTCGGTCAGCCTACTATGGCTACACCTTC. The chain couples TRBV20-1 to TRBJ1-2; unclear D gene. The length of the CDR3 is 13 residues. Germline V gene sequence: CDR1 DFQATT, CDR2 SNEGSKA (reference sequence). Trimming left V 4 bases short and J 3 bases short, with 12 bases between.